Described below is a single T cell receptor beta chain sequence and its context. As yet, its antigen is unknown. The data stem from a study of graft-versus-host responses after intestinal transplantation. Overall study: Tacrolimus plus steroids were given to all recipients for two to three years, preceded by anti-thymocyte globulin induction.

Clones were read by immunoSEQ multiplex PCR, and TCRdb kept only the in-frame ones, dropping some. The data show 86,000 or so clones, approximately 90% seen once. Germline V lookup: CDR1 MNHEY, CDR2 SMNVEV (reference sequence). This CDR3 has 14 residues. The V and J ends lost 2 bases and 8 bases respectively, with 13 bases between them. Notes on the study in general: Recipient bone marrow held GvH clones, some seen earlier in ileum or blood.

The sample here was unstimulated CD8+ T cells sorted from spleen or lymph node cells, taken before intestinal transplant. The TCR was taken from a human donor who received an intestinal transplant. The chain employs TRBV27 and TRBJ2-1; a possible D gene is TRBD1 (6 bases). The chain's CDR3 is CASSLGGRIDEQFF. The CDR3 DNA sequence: TGTGCCAGCAGTTTAGGGGGCCGAATCGATGAGCAGTTCTTC.